This record looks at one T cell receptor beta chain sequence and its context. This entry belongs to a study of shared clonotypes between healthy human individuals. The data were produced by immunoSEQ multiplex PCR, yet TCRdb's version contains in-frame clones alone and is incomplete. The sample shows under 700,000 clones, 85% to 95% of them seen only once. CD45RO-negative, CCR7-selected cells formed the naive CD8 fraction, which excluded terminally differentiated effector memory CD45RA+ cells. Sequencing used naive CD8+ T cells sorted from blood. This clonotype originated in a woman in her thirties in good health.

CDR3 DNA sequence: TGTGCCAGCAGGCCGCCTAGCGGGACGTCACGCGAGCAGTACTTC. This sequence encodes CASRPPSGTSREQYF. The chain couples TRBV7-9 to TRBJ2-7; TRBD2 matches 9 bases. The V segment lost 6 bases and the J segment 6 bases; nucleotides outside the gene matches: 12. Germline lookup yields CDR1 SEHNR and CDR2 FQNEAQ (reference sequence). CDR3 size: 15 residues.